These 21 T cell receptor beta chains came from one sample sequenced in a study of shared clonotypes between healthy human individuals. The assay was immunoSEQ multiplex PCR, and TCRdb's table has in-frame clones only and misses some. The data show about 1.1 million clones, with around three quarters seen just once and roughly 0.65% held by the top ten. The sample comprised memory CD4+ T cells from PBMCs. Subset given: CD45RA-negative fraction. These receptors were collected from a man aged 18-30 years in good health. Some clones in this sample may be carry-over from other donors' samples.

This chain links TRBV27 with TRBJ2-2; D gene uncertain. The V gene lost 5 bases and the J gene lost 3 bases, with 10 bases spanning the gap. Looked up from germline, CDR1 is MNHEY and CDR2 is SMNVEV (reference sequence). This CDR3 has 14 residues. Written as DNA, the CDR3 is TGTGCCAGCAGTAAAACTCGCGACACCGGGGAGCTGTTTTTT. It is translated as CASSKTRDTGELFF.

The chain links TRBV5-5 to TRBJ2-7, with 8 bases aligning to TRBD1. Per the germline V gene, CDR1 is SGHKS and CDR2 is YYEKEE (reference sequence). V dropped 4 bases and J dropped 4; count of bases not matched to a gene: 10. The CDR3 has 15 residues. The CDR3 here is CASSTGQGRAYEQYF. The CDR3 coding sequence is TGTGCCAGCAGCACTGGACAGGGCAGGGCTTACGAGCAGTACTTC.

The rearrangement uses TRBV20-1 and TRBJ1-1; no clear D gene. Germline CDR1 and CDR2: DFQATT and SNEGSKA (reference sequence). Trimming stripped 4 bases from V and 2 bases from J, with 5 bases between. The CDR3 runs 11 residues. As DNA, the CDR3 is TGCAGTGCTAATACCAACACTGAAGCTTTCTTT. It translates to CSANTNTEAFF.

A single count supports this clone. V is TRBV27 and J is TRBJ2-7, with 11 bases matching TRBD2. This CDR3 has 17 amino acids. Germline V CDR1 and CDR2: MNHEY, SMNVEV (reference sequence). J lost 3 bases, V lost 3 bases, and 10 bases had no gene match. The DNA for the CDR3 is TGTGCCAGCAGTTTTCGGTTTAGCGGGAGGGCCGTCTACGAGCAGTACTTC. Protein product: CASSFRFSGRAVYEQYF.

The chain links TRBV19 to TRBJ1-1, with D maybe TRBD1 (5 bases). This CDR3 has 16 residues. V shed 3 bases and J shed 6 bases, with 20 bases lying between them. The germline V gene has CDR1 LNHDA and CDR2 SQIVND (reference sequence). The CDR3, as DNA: TGTGCCAGTAGTATTCCCCCCTCAATGGGGGGGGCTGAAGCTTTCTTT. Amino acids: CASSIPPSMGGAEAFF.

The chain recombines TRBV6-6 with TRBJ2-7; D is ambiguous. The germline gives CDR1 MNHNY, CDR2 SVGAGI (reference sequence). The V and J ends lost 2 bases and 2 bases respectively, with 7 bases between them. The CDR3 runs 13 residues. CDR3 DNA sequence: TGTGCCAGCAGTTACGATCAAGCCTACGAGCAGTACTTC. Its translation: CASSYDQAYEQYF.

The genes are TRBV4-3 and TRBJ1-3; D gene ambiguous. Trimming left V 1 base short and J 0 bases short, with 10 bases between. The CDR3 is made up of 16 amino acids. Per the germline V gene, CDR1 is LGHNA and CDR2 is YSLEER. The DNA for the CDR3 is TGCGCCAGCAGCCAAGGGACCCCGAGCTCTGGAAACACCATATATTTT. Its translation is CASSQGTPSSGNTIYF.

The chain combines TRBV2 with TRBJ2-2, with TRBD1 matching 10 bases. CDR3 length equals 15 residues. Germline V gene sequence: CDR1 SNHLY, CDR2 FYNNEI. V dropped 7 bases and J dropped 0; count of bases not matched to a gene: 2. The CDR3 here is CASKGQGPNTGELFF. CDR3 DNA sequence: TGTGCCAGCAAGGGACAGGGGCCGAACACCGGGGAGCTGTTTTTT.

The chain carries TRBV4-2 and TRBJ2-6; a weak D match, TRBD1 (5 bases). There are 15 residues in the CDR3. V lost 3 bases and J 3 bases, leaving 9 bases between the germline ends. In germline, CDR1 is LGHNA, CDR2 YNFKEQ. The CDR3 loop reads CASSQAGRGANVLTF. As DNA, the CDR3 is TGTGCCAGCAGCCAGGCAGGGCGTGGGGCCAACGTCCTGACTTTC.

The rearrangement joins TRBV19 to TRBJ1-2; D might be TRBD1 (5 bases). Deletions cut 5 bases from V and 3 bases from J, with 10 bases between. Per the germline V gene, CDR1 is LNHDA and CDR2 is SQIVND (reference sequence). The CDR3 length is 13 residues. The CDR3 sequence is CASSFRGDYGYTF. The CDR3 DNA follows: TGTGCCAGTAGTTTTCGGGGGGACTATGGCTACACCTTC.

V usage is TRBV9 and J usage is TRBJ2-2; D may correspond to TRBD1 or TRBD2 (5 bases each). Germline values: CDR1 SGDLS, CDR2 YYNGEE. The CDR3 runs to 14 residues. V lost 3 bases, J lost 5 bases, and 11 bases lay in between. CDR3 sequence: CASSGRGRTGELFF. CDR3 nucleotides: TGTGCCAGCAGCGGCCGGGGCCGAACCGGGGAGCTGTTTTTT.

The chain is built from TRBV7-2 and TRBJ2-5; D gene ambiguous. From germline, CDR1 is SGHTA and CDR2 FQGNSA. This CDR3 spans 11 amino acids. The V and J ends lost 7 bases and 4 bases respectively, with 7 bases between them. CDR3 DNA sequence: TGTGCCAGCATTAACTCAGAGACCCAGTACTTC. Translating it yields CASINSETQYF. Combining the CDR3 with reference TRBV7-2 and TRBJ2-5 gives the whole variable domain GAGVSQSPSNKVTEKGKDVELRCDPISGHTALYWYRQSLGQGLEFLIYFQGNSAPDKSGLPSDRFSAERTGGSVSTLTIQRTQQEDSAVYLCASINSETQYFGPGTRLLVL.

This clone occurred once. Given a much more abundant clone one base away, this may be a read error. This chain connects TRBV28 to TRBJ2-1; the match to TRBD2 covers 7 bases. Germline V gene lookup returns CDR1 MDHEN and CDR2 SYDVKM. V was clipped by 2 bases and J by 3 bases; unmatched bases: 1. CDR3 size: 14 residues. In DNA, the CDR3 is TGTGCCAGCAGTTTAGCGGGAGACTACAATGAGCAGTTCTTC. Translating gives CASSLAGDYNEQFF.

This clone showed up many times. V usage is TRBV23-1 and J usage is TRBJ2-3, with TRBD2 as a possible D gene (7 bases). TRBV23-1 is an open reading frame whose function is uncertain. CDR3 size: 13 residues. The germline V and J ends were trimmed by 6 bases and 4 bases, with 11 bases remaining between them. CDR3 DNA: TGCGCCAGCAGGGGGGGGCCCCCAGATACGCAGTATTTT. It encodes CASRGGPPDTQYF.

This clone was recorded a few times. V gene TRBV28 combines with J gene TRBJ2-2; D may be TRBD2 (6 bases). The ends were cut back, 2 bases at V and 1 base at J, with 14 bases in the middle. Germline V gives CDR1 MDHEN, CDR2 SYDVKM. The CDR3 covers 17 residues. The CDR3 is CASSLNTGLLNTGELFF. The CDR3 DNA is TGTGCCAGCAGTTTAAATACGGGACTCCTGAACACCGGGGAGCTGTTTTTT.

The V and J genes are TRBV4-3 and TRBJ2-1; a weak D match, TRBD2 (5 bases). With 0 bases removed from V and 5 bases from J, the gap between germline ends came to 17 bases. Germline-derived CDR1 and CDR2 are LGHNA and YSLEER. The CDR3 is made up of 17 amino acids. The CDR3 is CASSQDPLATGNNEQFF. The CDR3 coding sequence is TGCGCCAGCAGCCAAGATCCCCTAGCAACCGGCAACAATGAGCAGTTCTTC.

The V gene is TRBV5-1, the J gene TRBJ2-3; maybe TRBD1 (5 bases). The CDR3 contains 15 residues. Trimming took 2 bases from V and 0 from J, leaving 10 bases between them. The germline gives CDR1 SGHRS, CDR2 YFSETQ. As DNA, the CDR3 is TGCGCCAGCAGCTTCCAGGGCCTTAGCACAGATACGCAGTATTTT. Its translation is CASSFQGLSTDTQYF.

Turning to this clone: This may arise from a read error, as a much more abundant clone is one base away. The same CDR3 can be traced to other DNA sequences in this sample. CDR3 amino acids: CASSRQGGNTEAFF. DNA for the CDR3: TGTGCCAGCAGTCGACAGGGCGGGAACACTGAAGCTTTCTTT. The chain links TRBV2 to TRBJ1-1; TRBD1 matches 7 bases. The CDR3 runs 14 residues. Germline CDR1 SNHLY, CDR2 FYNNEI. V lost 5 bases to trimming and J lost 1 base; unmatched junction nucleotides: 4. Full variable domain (rest looked up from reference TRBV2 and TRBJ1-1): EPEVTQTPSHQVTQMGQEVILRCVPISNHLYFYWYRQILGQKVEFLVSFYNNEISEKSEIFDDQFSVERPDGSNFTLKIRSTKLEDSAMYFCASSRQGGNTEAFFGQGTRLTVV.

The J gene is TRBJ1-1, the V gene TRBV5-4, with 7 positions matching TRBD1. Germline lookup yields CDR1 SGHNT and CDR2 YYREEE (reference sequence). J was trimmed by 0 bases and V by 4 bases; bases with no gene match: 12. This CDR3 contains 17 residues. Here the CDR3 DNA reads TGTGCCAGCAGCCGGCCTCTGACAGGGATCATGAACACTGAAGCTTTCTTT. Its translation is CASSRPLTGIMNTEAFF.

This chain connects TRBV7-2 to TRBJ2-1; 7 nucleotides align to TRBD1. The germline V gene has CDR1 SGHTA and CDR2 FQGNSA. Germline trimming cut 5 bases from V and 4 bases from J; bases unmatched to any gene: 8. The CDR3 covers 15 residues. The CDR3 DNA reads TGTGCCAGCAGCCTAACCGGGACAGCGTACAATGAGCAGTTCTTC. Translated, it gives CASSLTGTAYNEQFF.

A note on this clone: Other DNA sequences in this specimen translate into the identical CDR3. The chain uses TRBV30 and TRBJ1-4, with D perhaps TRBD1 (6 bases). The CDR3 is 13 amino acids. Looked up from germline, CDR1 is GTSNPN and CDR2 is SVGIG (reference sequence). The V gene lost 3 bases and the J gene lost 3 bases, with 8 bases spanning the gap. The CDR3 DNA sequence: TGTGCCTGGAGCGGGGGCTCTAATGAAAAACTGTTTTTT. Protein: CAWSGGSNEKLFF.